The sequence of this T cell receptor beta chain was determined in a study of early T cells in non-severe SARS-CoV-2 infection. The overall study: Investigators sequenced bulk RNA drawn from unsorted whole blood, and chains remained unpaired.

Unique molecular identifiers were added to individual cDNA molecules. Each CDR3 protein gets one entry after TCRdb re-called the 5' RACE reads with MiXCR. The sample includes fewer than 100,000 distinct CDR3 sequences, about 15% of them seen just once. V gave up 0 bases and J gave up 2 bases, with 1 base separating them. This CDR3 spans 12 amino acids. Germline V gene lookup returns CDR1 LGHDT and CDR2 YNNKEL (reference sequence). This clonotype occurred many times. The chain links TRBV3-1 to TRBJ2-5; D is ambiguous. What was sequenced was whole blood. The TCR sequence derives from an adult who was a healthcare worker with PCR-confirmed SARS-CoV-2 infection or an uninfected control (not recorded which). The CDR3: CASSQDQETQYF. The CDR3 DNA is TGTGCCAGCAGCCAAGATCAAGAGACCCAGTACTTC.